This T cell receptor beta chain was documented in a study of T cells in women clearing cervical HPV infection. In the study overall: Blood came at first lesion visit for cases, post-clearance for controls.

Clones were sequenced by immunoSEQ multiplex PCR, and TCRdb holds only the in-frame ones, with some missing. This sample's table reports around 21,000 clones. CDR1 MNHEY and CDR2 SVGEGT come from the germline V gene. The trim removed 6 bases at V and 4 bases at J, leaving 7 bases unmatched. CDR3 length: 15 amino acids. In the case of this clone: Its specificity is unknown. Sequencing ends 3 residues short of the CDR3 end; the germline J gene provides the rest.

Whole-study results and caveats: Timing of associations relative to infection is unclear; T-cell subsets were not isolated. Cases carried less TRBV6-7 than controls: approximately 0.1% versus 0.16%.

What was sequenced was blood buffy coat. The chain recombines TRBV6-2 or TRBV6-3 with TRBJ2-2; 8 bases agree with TRBD1. The TCR originated in a woman between 18 and 70 years old with a cervical HPV16 infection that either progressed to CIN3+ or cleared (not recorded which). Partial CDR3 DNA: TGTGCCAGCAGGGACACAGGGGGAGGCACCGGGGAG. This gives the protein CASRDTGGGTGE. The full CDR3 protein is CASRDTGGGTGELFF.